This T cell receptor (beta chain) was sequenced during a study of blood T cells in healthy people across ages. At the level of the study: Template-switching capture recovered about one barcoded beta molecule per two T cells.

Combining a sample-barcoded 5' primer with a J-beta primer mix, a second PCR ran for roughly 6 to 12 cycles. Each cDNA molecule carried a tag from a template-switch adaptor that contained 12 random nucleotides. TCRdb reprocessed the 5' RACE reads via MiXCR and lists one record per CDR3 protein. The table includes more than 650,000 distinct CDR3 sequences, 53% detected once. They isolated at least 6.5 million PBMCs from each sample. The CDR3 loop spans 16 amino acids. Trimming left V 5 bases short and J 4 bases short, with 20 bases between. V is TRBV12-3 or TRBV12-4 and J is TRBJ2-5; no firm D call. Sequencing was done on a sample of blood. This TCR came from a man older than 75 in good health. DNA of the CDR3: TGTGCCAGCAGTCGAACCGACCGTAGGGTCCCAGAGACCCAGTACTTC. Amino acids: CASSRTDRRVPETQYF.